This T cell receptor beta chain is drawn from a study of T cells after yellow fever vaccination. General study points: Relatively few clonotypes were ones that appeared in both CD4 and CD8 compartments. The secondary response showed a weaker magnitude and a faster peak, day 5 versus 15.

V lost 8 bases to trimming and J lost 5 bases, with 21 bases between them. Germline V gene data show CDR1 as MRHNA and CDR2 as SNTAGT. The CDR3 is 15 residues long. TCRdb reprocessed the 5' RACE reads via MiXCR and lists one record per CDR3 protein. The data show fewer than 350,000 distinct CDR3 sequences, 3.6% seen once. As regards this clonotype: Antigen: not known.

The sequence was obtained from a man aged 18 to 29 who received the YFV17D yellow fever vaccine. The rearrangement joins TRBV6-4 to TRBJ2-5; the D gene is possibly TRBD1 (5 bases). This specimen was PBMCs, taken on the day of the yellow fever booster vaccination. CDR3 DNA: TGTGCCAGCGCCAGGACACCTGGCCTGGGGGAGACCCAGTACTTC. Its protein is CASARTPGLGETQYF.